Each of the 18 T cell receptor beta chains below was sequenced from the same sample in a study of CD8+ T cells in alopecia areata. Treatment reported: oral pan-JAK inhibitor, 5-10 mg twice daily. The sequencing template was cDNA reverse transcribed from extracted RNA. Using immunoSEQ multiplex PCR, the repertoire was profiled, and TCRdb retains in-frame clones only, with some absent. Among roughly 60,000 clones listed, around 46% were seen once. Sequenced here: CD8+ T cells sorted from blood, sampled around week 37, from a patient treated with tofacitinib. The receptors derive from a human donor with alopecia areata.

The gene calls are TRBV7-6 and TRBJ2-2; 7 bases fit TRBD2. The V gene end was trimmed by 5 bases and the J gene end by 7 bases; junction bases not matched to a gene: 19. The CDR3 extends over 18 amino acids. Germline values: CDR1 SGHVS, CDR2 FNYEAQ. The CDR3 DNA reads TGTGCCAGCAGCCCGAGGGGCGGGAGTAGATTTTCGGACGGGGAGCTGTTTTTT. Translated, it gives CASSPRGGSRFSDGELFF.

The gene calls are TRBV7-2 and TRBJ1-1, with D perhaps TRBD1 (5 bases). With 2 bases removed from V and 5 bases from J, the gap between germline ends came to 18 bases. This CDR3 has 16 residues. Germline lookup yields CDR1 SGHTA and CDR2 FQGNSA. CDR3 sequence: CASSLSGRGSGTEAFF. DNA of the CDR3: TGTGCCAGCAGCTTAAGTGGACGGGGCTCGGGGACTGAAGCTTTCTTT.

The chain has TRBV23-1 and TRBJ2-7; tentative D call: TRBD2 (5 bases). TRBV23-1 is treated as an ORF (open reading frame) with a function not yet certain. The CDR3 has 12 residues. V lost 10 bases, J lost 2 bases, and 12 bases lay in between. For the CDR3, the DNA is TGCGCCAAGGACTCCCGAGCCTACGAGCAGTACTTC. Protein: CAKDSRAYEQYF.

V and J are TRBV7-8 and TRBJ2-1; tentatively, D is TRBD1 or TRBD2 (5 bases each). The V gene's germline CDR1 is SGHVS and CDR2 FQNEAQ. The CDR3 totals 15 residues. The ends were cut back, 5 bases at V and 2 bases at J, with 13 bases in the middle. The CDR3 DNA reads TGTGCCAGCAGCACCGGGACGGCAGCCTACAATGAGCAGTTCTTC. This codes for CASSTGTAAYNEQFF.

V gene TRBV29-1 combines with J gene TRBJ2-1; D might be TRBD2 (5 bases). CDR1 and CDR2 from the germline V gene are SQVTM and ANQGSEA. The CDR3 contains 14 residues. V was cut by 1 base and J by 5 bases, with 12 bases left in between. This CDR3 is CSVEGLTEDNEQFF. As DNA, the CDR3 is TGCAGCGTTGAAGGACTAACGGAGGACAATGAGCAGTTCTTC.

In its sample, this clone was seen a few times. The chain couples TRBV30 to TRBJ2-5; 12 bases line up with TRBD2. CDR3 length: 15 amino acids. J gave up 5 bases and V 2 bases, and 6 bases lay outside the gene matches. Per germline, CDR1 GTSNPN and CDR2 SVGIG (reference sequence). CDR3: CAWSSTSGRSETQYF. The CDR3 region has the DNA TGTGCCTGGAGTTCGACTAGCGGGAGATCCGAGACCCAGTACTTC.

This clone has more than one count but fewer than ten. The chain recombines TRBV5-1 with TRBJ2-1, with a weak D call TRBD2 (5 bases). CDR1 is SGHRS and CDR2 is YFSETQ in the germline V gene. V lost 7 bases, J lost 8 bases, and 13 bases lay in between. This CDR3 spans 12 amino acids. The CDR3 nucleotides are TGCGCCAGCCTCGGGAAAAGAGATGAGCAGTTCTTC. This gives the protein CASLGKRDEQFF.

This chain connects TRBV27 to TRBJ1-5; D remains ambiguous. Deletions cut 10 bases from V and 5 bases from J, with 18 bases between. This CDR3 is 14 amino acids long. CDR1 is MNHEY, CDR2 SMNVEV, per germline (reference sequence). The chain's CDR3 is CATHPSGVDQPQHF. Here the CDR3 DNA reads TGTGCCACCCATCCCTCCGGGGTAGATCAGCCCCAGCATTTT.

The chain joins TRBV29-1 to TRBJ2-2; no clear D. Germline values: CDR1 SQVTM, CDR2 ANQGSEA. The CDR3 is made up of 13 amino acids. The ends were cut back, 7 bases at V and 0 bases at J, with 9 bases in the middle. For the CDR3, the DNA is TGCAGCGCGGTAGACTCGAACACCGGGGAGCTGTTTTTT. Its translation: CSAVDSNTGELFF.

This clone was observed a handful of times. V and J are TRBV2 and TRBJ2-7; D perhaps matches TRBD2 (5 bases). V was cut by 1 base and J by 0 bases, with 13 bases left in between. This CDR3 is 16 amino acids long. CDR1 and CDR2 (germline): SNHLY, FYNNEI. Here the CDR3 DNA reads TGTGCCAGCAGTGAAGACGTGGGAGTGAACTCCTACGAGCAGTACTTC. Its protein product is CASSEDVGVNSYEQYF.

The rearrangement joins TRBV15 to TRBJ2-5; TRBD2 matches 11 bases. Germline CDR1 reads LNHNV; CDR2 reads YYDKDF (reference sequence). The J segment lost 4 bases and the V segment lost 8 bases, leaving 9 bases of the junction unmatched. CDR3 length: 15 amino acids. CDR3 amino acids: CATDFSGRAAETQYF. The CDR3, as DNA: TGTGCCACCGACTTTAGCGGGAGGGCCGCAGAGACCCAGTACTTC.

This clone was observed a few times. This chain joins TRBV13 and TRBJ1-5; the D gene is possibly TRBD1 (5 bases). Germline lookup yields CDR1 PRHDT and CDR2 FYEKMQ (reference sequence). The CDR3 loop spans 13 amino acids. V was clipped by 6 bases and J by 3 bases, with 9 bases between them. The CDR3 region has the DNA TGTGCCAGCAGTCAGGGAATCAATCAGCCCCAGCATTTT. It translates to CASSQGINQPQHF. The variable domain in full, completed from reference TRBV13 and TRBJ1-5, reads AAGVIQSPRHLIKEKRETATLKCYPIPRHDTVYWYQQGPGQDPQFLISFYEKMQSDKGSIPDRFSAQQFSDYHSELNMSSLELGDSALYFCASSQGINQPQHFGDGTRLSIL.

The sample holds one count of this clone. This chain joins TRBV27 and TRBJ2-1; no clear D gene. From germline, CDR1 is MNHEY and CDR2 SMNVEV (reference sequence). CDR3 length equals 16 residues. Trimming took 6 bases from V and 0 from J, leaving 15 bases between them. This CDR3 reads CASSKDRPSSYNEQFF. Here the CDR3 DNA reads TGTGCCAGCAGCAAAGATCGGCCGAGCTCCTACAATGAGCAGTTCTTC.

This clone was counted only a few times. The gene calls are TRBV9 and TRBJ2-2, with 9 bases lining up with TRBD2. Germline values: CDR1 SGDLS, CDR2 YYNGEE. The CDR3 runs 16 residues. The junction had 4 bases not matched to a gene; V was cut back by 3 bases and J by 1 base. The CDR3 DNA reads TGTGCCAGCAGCGGTGGACTAGCGTTGAACACCGGGGAGCTGTTTTTT. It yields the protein CASSGGLALNTGELFF.

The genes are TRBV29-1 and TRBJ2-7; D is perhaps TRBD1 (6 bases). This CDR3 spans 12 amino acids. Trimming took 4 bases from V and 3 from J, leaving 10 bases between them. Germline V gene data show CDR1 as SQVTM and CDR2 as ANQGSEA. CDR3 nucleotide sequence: TGCAGCGTTGGGCAGGGGAACTACGAGCAGTACTTC. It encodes CSVGQGNYEQYF.

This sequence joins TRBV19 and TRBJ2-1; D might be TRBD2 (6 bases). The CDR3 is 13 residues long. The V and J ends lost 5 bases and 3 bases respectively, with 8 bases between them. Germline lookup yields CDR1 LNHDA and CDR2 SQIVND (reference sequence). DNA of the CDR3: TGTGCCAGTAGTTCGGGGGTCTACAATGAGCAGTTCTTC. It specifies CASSSGVYNEQFF.

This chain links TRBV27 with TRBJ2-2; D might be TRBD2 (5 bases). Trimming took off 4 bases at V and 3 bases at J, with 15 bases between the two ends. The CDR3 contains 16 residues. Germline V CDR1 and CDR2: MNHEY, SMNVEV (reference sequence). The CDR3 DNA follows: TGTGCCAGCAGTTCGGTGTCAGCGGAGCACACCGGGGAGCTGTTTTTT. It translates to CASSSVSAEHTGELFF.

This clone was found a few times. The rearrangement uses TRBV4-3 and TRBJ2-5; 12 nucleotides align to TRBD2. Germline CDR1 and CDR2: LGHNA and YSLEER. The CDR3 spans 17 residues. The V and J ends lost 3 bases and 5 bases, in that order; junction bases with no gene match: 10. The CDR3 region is CASSHTVTSGSGETQYF. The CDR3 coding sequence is TGCGCCAGCAGCCACACGGTGACTAGCGGGAGTGGGGAGACCCAGTACTTC.